This TCR beta chain was identified during a study of post-analysis software for immune sequencing data (dated by TCRdb to between 2015 and 2017). The study in broad terms: Relapsing-remitting, secondary progressive and progressive-relapsing multiple sclerosis were recorded as disease courses, and subtype annotation was lacking for some patients. The patient repertoires were compared against some twelve previously published healthy control repertoires obtained from donors aged roughly 6 to 28 years. A subset of samples was prepared in parallel using single-end sample barcoding, then pooled and co-amplified after Illumina adapter ligation. The investigation overall reported the following: Significantly higher frequencies in patients than in controls were found for five TRBV segments, including TRBV5-6, TRBV5-1 and TRBV20-1. Strong co-clustering of samples prepared in the same batch was shown by direct clustering with F measure, prompting a batch-effect correction. The control group was slightly older than the multiple sclerosis patient group. Significantly lower normalized Chao1 diversity was found in multiple sclerosis patients than in controls, suggesting substantial peripheral T-cell clonal expansion.

The library was produced with PCR. Sequencing was carried out with an Illumina HiSeq 2500. To reduce PCR and sequencing biases, unique molecular identifiers were incorporated into the TCR beta cDNA libraries. Roughly 0.5 million cDNA molecules were obtained per 1 to 10 million input T cells, so each molecule approximated one T cell. Patient libraries were prepared and sequenced with the same protocol used for the earlier healthy control dataset. Samples belonging to the same batch were prepared together, multiplexed and sequenced on a shared HiSeq lane. The authors' analysis ran thus. MIGEC was used to process the raw barcoded reads, and molecular identifier groups with only a single read were discarded before consensus assembly and CDR3 extraction. VDJtools was used for post-analysis of the clonotype tables, and diversity was normalized by down-sampling every dataset to the size of the smallest sample. Repertoire overlap clustering matched CDR3 amino acid but not nucleotide sequences to correct batch-related cross-sample contamination. The raw public data were reprocessed by TCRdb itself: fastp quality trimming at Q25, MiXCR clonotype calling, in-frame beta chains only. Each entry merges the rows of one CDR3 protein and shows their most common DNA and genes. TCRdb, not the original authors, processed these V and J calls. The sample profile shows 750,000 to 950,000 distinct CDR3 sequences; around 46% of them were found once. The ten biggest clones cover over 4.5% of the sample.

The junction carries 11 bases between V and J, which are trimmed by 4 bases and 8 bases respectively. The CDR3 goes from the cysteine to the phenylalanine over 13 residues. The sequence is cut down to CDR3 DNA, 39 bases in frame from base 1. TCR beta repertoires were profiled from peripheral blood of over 10 young patients with multiple sclerosis to demonstrate the VDJtools post-analysis software. The multiple sclerosis patients were children and adolescents ranging in age from roughly 6 to 16 years. Details on this clonotype: Its cognate antigen has yet to be identified. No base quality information exists; no much larger clone differs at one position.

This receptor chain uses TRBV12-3 or TRBV12-4 and TRBJ1-4, and perhaps TRBD1 as D gene, on 6 matching bases. The sequencing input was blood. The origin of this receptor is a girl between 10 and 17 years old with multiple sclerosis. The nucleotides read TGTGCCAGCAGTTCCCCAGGGGCCGAAAAACTGTTTTTT. This sequence encodes CASSSPGAEKLFF.